Presented here are 10 T cell receptor beta chains from one specimen sequenced in a study of blood T cell repertoires in COVID-19. Profiling relied on immunoSEQ multiplex PCR, and the TCRdb table lists in-frame clones only, not all of them. The sample has about 260,000 clones; around 90% are singletons. Material: PBMCs or T cells enriched from blood (not recorded which). These receptors all stem from a woman aged 45-65 years who had recovered from COVID-19.

V usage is TRBV5-4 and J usage is TRBJ1-3; 10 bases align to TRBD1. Trimming took 5 bases from V and 8 from J; bases not matched to a gene: 13. Germline V gene data show CDR1 as SGHNT and CDR2 as YYREEE (reference sequence). This CDR3 has 16 amino acids. Here the CDR3 reads CASRAFSGQGLYTIYF. The CDR3 DNA reads as TGTGCCAGCAGGGCCTTCTCGGGACAGGGGTTATACACCATATATTTT.

The chain carries TRBV7-2 and TRBJ2-7, with D tentatively TRBD1 (6 bases). The CDR3 has 13 amino acids. The germline V gene encodes CDR1 SGHTA and CDR2 FQGNSA. V was shortened by 5 bases and J by 7 bases, with 15 bases between the two germline ends. The CDR3 bases are TGTGCCAGCAGCCCCGACAGGTCGGGGGAGCAGTACTTC. This encodes CASSPDRSGEQYF.

The genes are TRBV5-4 and TRBJ1-2, with 10 bases aligning to TRBD1. CDR3 length: 15 amino acids. Germline lookup yields CDR1 SGHNT and CDR2 YYREEE (reference sequence). Trimming removed 0 bases from V and 10 bases from J; junction bases left unmatched: 9. CDR3 nucleotide sequence: TGTGCCAGCAGCTTGGTACGGGACAGGGGCTCTACCTACACCTTC. Translated, it gives CASSLVRDRGSTYTF.

This sequence joins TRBV4-3 and TRBJ1-5, with TRBD1 matching 8 bases. There are 14 residues in the CDR3. V lost 2 bases to trimming and J lost 5 bases; unmatched junction nucleotides: 2. Per germline, CDR1 LGHNA and CDR2 YSLEER. The CDR3 region is CASSQQTGDQPQHF. In nucleotides, the CDR3 is TGCGCCAGCAGCCAACAGACAGGGGATCAGCCCCAGCATTTT.

This chain links TRBV7-8 with TRBJ2-7; 9 nucleotides align to TRBD1. V was pared by 3 bases and J by 2 bases, with 2 bases of the junction left unmatched. This CDR3 spans 14 amino acids. The germline V gene has CDR1 SGHVS and CDR2 FQNEAQ. The CDR3 spells CASSFTGGPYEQYF. The DNA of the CDR3 is TGTGCCAGCAGCTTTACAGGGGGCCCCTACGAGCAGTACTTC.

The chain couples TRBV7-2 to TRBJ1-2; no firm D call. Trimming pared 2 bases from V and 2 bases from J, leaving 9 bases between. The germline gives CDR1 SGHTA, CDR2 FQGNSA. The CDR3 runs 14 residues. Written as DNA, the CDR3 is TGTGCCAGCAGCTTAACCGCGGGGAACTATGGCTACACCTTC. This sequence encodes CASSLTAGNYGYTF.

The V call is TRBV27, the J call TRBJ1-1; D is possibly TRBD1 (5 bases). This CDR3 comprises 14 residues. Germline CDR1 is MNHEY and CDR2 is SMNVEV (reference sequence). The V gene lost 3 bases and the J gene lost 1 base, with 9 bases spanning the gap. The CDR3 sequence is CASSFKGSNTEAFF. The CDR3 DNA reads as TGTGCCAGCAGTTTTAAGGGGTCGAACACTGAAGCTTTCTTT.

CDR3 protein: CASSPPGQGTLYGYTF. CDR3 DNA: TGTGCCAGCAGTCCTCCGGGACAGGGAACCCTCTATGGCTACACCTTC. The chain carries TRBV6-6 and TRBJ1-2; 9 bases are a match to TRBD1. V lost 5 bases and J lost 4; bases outside the gene matches: 11. The V gene's germline CDR1 is MNHNY and CDR2 SVGAGI (reference sequence). This CDR3 is built from 16 residues.

The CDR3 nucleotides read TGTGCTTGCGGGACGGGTTTTGTCTACACCTTC. It specifies CACGTGFVYTF. V gene TRBV28 combines with J gene TRBJ1-2; possibly TRBD1 for D (5 bases). The germline CDR1 and CDR2 sequences are MDHEN and SYDVKM. The CDR3 loop spans 11 amino acids.

The rearrangement joins TRBV18 to TRBJ1-5; D remains ambiguous. The CDR3 is 15 amino acids. V lost 3 bases and J 4 bases, leaving 13 bases between the germline ends. In germline, CDR1 is KGHSH, CDR2 LQKENI. The CDR3 region has the DNA TGTGCCAGCTCACCGGGAGCCCCGAATAATCAGCCCCAGCATTTT. It yields the protein CASSPGAPNNQPQHF.